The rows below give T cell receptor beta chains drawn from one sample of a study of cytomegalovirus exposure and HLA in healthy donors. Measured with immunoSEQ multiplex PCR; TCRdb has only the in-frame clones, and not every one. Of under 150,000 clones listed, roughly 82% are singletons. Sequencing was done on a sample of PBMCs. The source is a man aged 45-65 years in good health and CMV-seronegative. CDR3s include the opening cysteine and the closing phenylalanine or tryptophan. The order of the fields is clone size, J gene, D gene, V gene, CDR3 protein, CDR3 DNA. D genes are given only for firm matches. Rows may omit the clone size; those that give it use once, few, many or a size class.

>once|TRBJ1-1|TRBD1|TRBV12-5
CASGLANRGGTEAFF
TGTGCTAGTGGTTTGGCAAACAGGGGAGGTACTGAAGCTTTCTTT
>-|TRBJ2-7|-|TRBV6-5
CASSFSVSGGAYEQYF
TGTGCCAGCAGTTTCTCCGTGTCGGGGGGCGCCTACGAGCAGTACTTC
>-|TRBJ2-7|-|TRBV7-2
CASSSPGAYEQYF
TGTGCCAGCAGCTCCCCCGGGGCCTACGAGCAGTACTTC
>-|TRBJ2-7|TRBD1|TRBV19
CASSIRDRDYEQYF
TGTGCCAGTAGTATCCGGGACAGGGACTACGAGCAGTACTTC
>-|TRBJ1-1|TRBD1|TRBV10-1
CASSESDRGPRLNTEAFF
TGCGCCAGCAGTGAGTCGGACAGGGGGCCCCGATTGAACACTGAAGCTTTCTTT
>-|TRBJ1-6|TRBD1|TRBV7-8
CASSHGTARINSPLHF
TGTGCCAGCAGCCACGGGACAGCCAGGATTAATTCACCCCTCCACTTT
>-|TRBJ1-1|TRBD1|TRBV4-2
CASSQRGGRGYTEAFF
TGTGCCAGCAGCCAGCGAGGGGGCAGAGGTTACACTGAAGCTTTCTTT
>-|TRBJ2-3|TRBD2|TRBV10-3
CAISSAGETTDTQYF
TGTGCCATCAGCTCAGCGGGGGAGACCACAGATACGCAGTATTTT
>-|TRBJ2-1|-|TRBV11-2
CASNPGGSGSYNEQFF
TGTGCCAGCAACCCAGGTGGTAGCGGCTCTTACAATGAGCAGTTCTTC
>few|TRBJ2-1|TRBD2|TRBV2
CASSPYSGGAGNEQFF
TGTGCCAGCAGTCCATATAGCGGGGGGGCCGGGAATGAGCAGTTCTTC
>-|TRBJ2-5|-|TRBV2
CASSALQETQYF
TGTGCCAGCAGTGCACTTCAAGAGACCCAGTACTTC
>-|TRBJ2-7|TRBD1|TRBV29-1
CSVKYRDSRYEQYF
TGCAGCGTGAAATACCGGGACAGTCGCTACGAGCAGTACTTC
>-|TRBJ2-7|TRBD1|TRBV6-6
CASSVGQGARYEQYF
TGTGCCAGCAGTGTGGGACAGGGGGCGAGGTACGAGCAGTACTTC
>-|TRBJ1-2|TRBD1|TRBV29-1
CSVGQGDYGYTF
TGCAGCGTGGGACAGGGGGACTATGGCTACACCTTC
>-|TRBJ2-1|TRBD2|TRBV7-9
CASHALAGGASYNEQFF
TGTGCCAGCCACGCACTAGCGGGGGGGGCCTCCTACAATGAGCAGTTCTTC
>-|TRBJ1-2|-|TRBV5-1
CASSISEGRYGYTF
TGCGCCAGCAGTATCAGCGAGGGGAGGTATGGCTACACCTTC
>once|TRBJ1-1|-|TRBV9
CASSVALAETEAFF
TGTGCCAGCAGCGTAGCCCTCGCGGAGACTGAAGCTTTCTTT
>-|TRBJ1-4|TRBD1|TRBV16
CASSQSPVETGGEKLFF
TGTGCCAGCAGCCAATCACCCGTCGAGACAGGGGGTGAAAAACTGTTTTTT
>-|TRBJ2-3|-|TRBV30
CAWSVGGGPGTQYF
TGTGCCTGGAGTGTAGGCGGGGGCCCAGGGACGCAGTATTTT
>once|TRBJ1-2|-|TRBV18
CASSPRTSEDGYTF
TGTGCCAGCTCACCTAGGACATCAGAGGATGGCTACACCTTC
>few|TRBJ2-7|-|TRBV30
CAWSVGAYEQYF
TGTGCCTGGAGTGTAGGGGCCTACGAGCAGTACTTC
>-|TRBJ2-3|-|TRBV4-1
CASTLRQPTDTQYF
TGCGCCAGCACTCTCAGACAGCCCACAGATACGCAGTATTTT
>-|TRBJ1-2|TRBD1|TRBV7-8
CASSGTGGYYGYTF
TGTGCCAGCAGCGGTACAGGGGGCTACTATGGCTACACCTTC
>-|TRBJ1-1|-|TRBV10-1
CASRGGDAFF
TGCGCCAGCAGGGGTGGAGACGCTTTCTTT
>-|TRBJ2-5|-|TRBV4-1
CASSDRDQETQYF
TGCGCCAGCAGCGACCGGGACCAAGAGACCCAGTACTTC
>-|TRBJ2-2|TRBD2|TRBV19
CASSIAGGNTGELFF
TGTGCCAGTAGTATAGCGGGGGGGAACACCGGGGAGCTGTTTTTT
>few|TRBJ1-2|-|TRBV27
CASRGGAHGYTF
TGTGCCAGCAGGGGCGGGGCGCATGGCTACACCTTC